The sequence of this TCR beta chain was determined in a study of blood T cell repertoires in COVID-19. Study details: Specimens from acute and convalescent COVID-19 originated in the United States, Italy and Spain. PBMCs, B-cell-depleted T cells, or T cells were the source of the cDNA or gDNA that made up the material.

Germline assignment: CDR1 SGHTS and CDR2 YDEGEE. The length of the CDR3 is 14 residues. V lost 4 bases to trimming and J lost 5 bases; unmatched junction nucleotides: 7. In the authors' methods: Reference gene primer amplification gave nucleated cell count estimates. Here immunoSEQ multiplex PCR was the method, and the copy in TCRdb shows in-frame clones only, minus some. That table furnishes V, J and clone size, whereas the DNA furnished D and trimming. The sample records 55,000 to 80,000 clones, about 83% being singletons. The V gene is TRBV5-8, the J gene TRBJ2-5; 8 positions match TRBD1. The sample consisted of peripheral blood. The clonotype comes from a human donor in a cohort sampled during active COVID-19. The CDR3 nucleotides read TGTGCCAGCAGCCCGGACAGGGTATACGAGACCCAGTACTTC. This sequence encodes CASSPDRVYETQYF.